The 26 T cell receptor beta chains below were found in one sample sequenced in a study of molecular identifiers for immune sequencing clone quantification. Each CDR3 protein is one row after TCRdb ran MiXCR on the PCR reads. Of about 640,000 distinct CDR3 sequences listed, just under 20% are singletons. What was sequenced was naive CD8+ T cells from blood, with Jurkat cell RNA spiked in. The subset: FACS-sorted CD8+CD4-CCR7+CD45RA+ naive T cells. These receptors were collected from a human donor in good health. Some libraries in this study had Jurkat cell RNA spiked in.

This clonotype was counted many times. The junction shows a germline mismatch at one end, possibly a read error. The rearrangement links TRBV7-9 to TRBJ2-3; D may be TRBD2 (6 bases). This CDR3 spans 14 amino acids. Germline V lookup: CDR1 SEHNR, CDR2 FQNEAQ (reference sequence). CDR3 loop: CASSIADTTDTQYF. CDR3 in DNA: TGTGCCAGCAGCATAGCGGATACCACAGATACGCAGTATTTT.

The V and J genes are TRBV28 and TRBJ1-2; D not resolved. Germline V CDR1 and CDR2: MDHEN, SYDVKM. V was cut by 5 bases and J by 8 bases, with 24 bases left in between. The CDR3 is 16 amino acids. CDR3 amino acids: CASSTITGPPFDGYTF. As DNA, the CDR3 is TGTGCCAGCAGTACCATCACCGGGCCCCCTTTCGACGGCTACACCTTC.

This clonotype was seen at least ten times. The genes are TRBV28 and TRBJ1-4; D might be TRBD1 (6 bases). The CDR3 contains 14 residues. V was pared by 2 bases and J by 6 bases, with 10 bases between. Germline lookup yields CDR1 MDHEN and CDR2 SYDVKM. Written as DNA, the CDR3 is TGTGCCAGCAGTTTAACGGGGGGCTATGAAAAACTGTTTTTT. Translation gives CASSLTGGYEKLFF. Looking up the rest from reference TRBV28 and TRBJ1-4 gives the full variable domain: DVKVTQSSRYLVKRTGEKVFLECVQDMDHENMFWYRQDPGLGLRLIYFSYDVKMKEKGDIPEGYSVSREKKERFSLILESASTNQTSMYLCASSLTGGYEKLFFGSGTQLSVL.

This clonotype appeared a few times. The V call is TRBV6-6, the J call TRBJ2-7; 10 bases fit TRBD2. The germline V gene encodes CDR1 MNHNY and CDR2 SVGAGI (reference sequence). The CDR3 contains 16 residues. V lost 8 bases to trimming and J lost 3 bases; unmatched junction nucleotides: 13. The CDR3 region is CASGPPTSGADYEQYF. CDR3 coding DNA: TGTGCCAGCGGTCCACCTACTAGCGGGGCAGACTACGAGCAGTACTTC.

This clonotype has just a few counts. The CDR3 here is CASSAELAGDNEQFF. The CDR3 DNA is TGTGCCAGCAGTGCCGAGCTCGCGGGAGACAATGAGCAGTTCTTC. V and J are TRBV6-5 and TRBJ2-1; 7 bases map to TRBD2. V trimming: 5 bases; J trimming: 5 bases; junction bases outside the gene matches: 9. Germline V lookup: CDR1 MNHEY, CDR2 SVGAGI. CDR3 size: 15 residues.

This clonotype was seen many times. The V gene is TRBV6-5, the J gene TRBJ2-2; TRBD1 matches at 8 bases. The length of the CDR3 is 15 residues. The V gene's germline CDR1 is MNHEY and CDR2 SVGAGI. The junction had 1 base not matched to a gene; V was cut back by 0 bases and J by 4 bases. The CDR3 bases are TGTGCCAGCAGTTACTCGACAGGGGCCACCGGGGAGCTGTTTTTT. Translating gives CASSYSTGATGELFF.

This clonotype was observed at least ten times. J is TRBJ2-3 and V is TRBV2; D is unclear. Germline values: CDR1 SNHLY, CDR2 FYNNEI. CDR3 length: 11 amino acids. V shed 10 bases and J shed 7 bases, with 12 bases lying between them. CDR3 amino acids: CANRMGNTQYF. In DNA form, the CDR3 reads TGTGCCAATAGGATGGGGAATACGCAGTATTTT.

This clonotype was observed at least ten times. The chain joins TRBV6-5 to TRBJ1-4; possibly TRBD1 for D (5 bases). CDR3 size: 15 residues. V was clipped by 0 bases and J by 4 bases, with 9 bases between them. The V gene's germline CDR1 is MNHEY and CDR2 SVGAGI. The CDR3 bases are TGTGCCAGCAGTTACTCAGGGGACCTTAATGAAAAACTGTTTTTT. It yields the protein CASSYSGDLNEKLFF.

Worth noting for this clonotype: A much larger clone differs from this one at a single base, so this may be a read error. The chain has TRBV5-1 and TRBJ2-5; TRBD2 agrees at 11 bases. The V gene's germline CDR1 is SGHRS and CDR2 YFSETQ. The J segment lost 5 bases and the V segment lost 10 bases, leaving 13 bases of the junction unmatched. The CDR3 totals 15 residues. CDR3 sequence reads: CAGKELAGDLETQYF. The CDR3 DNA reads as TGCGCCGGCAAGGAACTAGCGGGAGACTTGGAGACCCAGTACTTC. Drawing the rest from reference TRBV5-1 and TRBJ2-5, the complete variable domain is KAGVTQTPRYLIKTRGQQVTLSCSPISGHRSVSWYQQTPGQGLQFLFEYFSETQRNKGNFPGRFSGRQFSNSRSEMNVSTLELGDSALYLCAGKELAGDLETQYFGPGTRLLVL.

This clonotype occurred once. Since a much larger clone is just one base distant, this may be a read error. The rearrangement uses TRBV27 and TRBJ1-5, with D uncertain. Germline CDR1 is MNHEY and CDR2 is SMNVEV (reference sequence). This CDR3 has 13 residues. CDR3 protein: CASSLFLGQLQHF. CDR3 coding DNA: TGTGCCAGCAGTTTATTCCTCGGTCAGCTCCAGCATTTT.

This clonotype turned up a few times. A much larger clone differs by one base, so this may be a read error. This chain connects TRBV4-3 to TRBJ1-5; maybe TRBD1 (6 bases). Trimming stripped 0 bases from V and 5 bases from J, with 11 bases between. Germline V CDR1 and CDR2: LGHNA, YSLEER. This CDR3 spans 15 amino acids. The CDR3: CASSQEGGGYQPQHF. The CDR3 DNA sequence: TGCGCCAGCAGCCAAGAAGGGGGAGGGTATCAGCCCCAGCATTTT.

Comments on this clonotype: This may arise from a read error, as a much more abundant clone is one base away. This chain connects TRBV4-3 to TRBJ1-5, with unresolved D. The CDR3 covers 15 residues. V gave up 0 bases and J gave up 9 bases, with 15 bases separating them. The V gene's germline CDR1 is LGHNA and CDR2 YSLEER. CDR3 residues: CASSQDFGFYPPQHF. As DNA, the CDR3 is TGCGCCAGCAGCCAAGACTTTGGGTTTTATCCGCCCCAGCATTTT.

This clonotype was seen ten or more times. V and J are TRBV30 and TRBJ1-1, with D uncertain. CDR1 is GTSNPN and CDR2 is SVGIG in the germline V gene (reference sequence). The CDR3 sequence is 13 residues long. V was shortened by 3 bases and J by 1 base, with 9 bases between the two germline ends. The DNA of the CDR3 is TGTGCCTGGAGGTTATGGACGAACACTGAAGCTTTCTTT. Translated, it gives CAWRLWTNTEAFF.

This clonotype was counted ten times or more. The chain couples TRBV6-5 to TRBJ2-1; D possibly corresponds to TRBD2 (5 bases). V lost 5 bases and J lost 8, with 10 bases in between. Germline assignment: CDR1 MNHEY and CDR2 SVGAGI. CDR3 length equals 12 residues. The CDR3 bases are TGTGCCAGCAGTCCCGGGAAGCATGAGCAGTTCTTC. It translates to CASSPGKHEQFF.

The table lists this clonotype with a few counts. The gene calls are TRBV10-1 and TRBJ2-1; D uncertain. The CDR3 is 11 amino acids. The V end lost 1 base, the J end lost 7 bases, and 2 bases lay between the germline ends. Germline CDR1 reads WNHNN; CDR2 reads SYGVQD (reference sequence). In DNA, the CDR3 is TGCGCCAGCAGTGAGTTTAATGAGCAGTTCTTC. Its translation is CASSEFNEQFF.

This clonotype was observed many times. The chain employs TRBV6-2 or TRBV6-3 and TRBJ2-7; D perhaps matches TRBD1 (6 bases). This CDR3 contains 15 residues. The V gene lost 5 bases and the J gene lost 2 bases, with 16 bases spanning the gap. Per the germline V gene, CDR1 is MNHEY and CDR2 is SVGEGT. The CDR3 DNA reads TGTGCCAGCAGTACTCCGGGACACCAAACCTACGAGCAGTACTTC. It translates to CASSTPGHQTYEQYF.

Ten or more counts support this clonotype. This chain joins TRBV7-9 and TRBJ2-7; 7 bases align to TRBD1. The germline gives CDR1 SEHNR, CDR2 FQNEAQ (reference sequence). The V segment lost 0 bases and the J segment 4 bases; nucleotides outside the gene matches: 6. The CDR3 loop spans 15 amino acids. The chain's CDR3 is CASSLASGQHYEQYF. The CDR3 DNA reads TGTGCCAGCAGCTTAGCGTCGGGACAGCATTACGAGCAGTACTTC.

This chain uses TRBV10-2 with TRBJ1-4; D remains unclear. The germline CDR1 and CDR2 sequences are WSHSY and SAAADI. V was trimmed by 4 bases and J by 7 bases, leaving 10 bases between them. CDR3 length: 13 residues. The CDR3 bases are TGCGCCAGCAGTGTATATGCCTCTGAAAAACTGTTTTTT. Amino acids: CASSVYASEKLFF.

Turning to this clonotype: A much larger clone lies a single base off, so this may be a read error. The V gene is TRBV19, the J gene TRBJ2-5; 10 nucleotides line up with TRBD2. The CDR3 contains 15 residues. Germline CDR1 and CDR2: LNHDA and SQIVND (reference sequence). CDR3 sequence (DNA): TGTGCCAGTAGTATAGGGACTAGCGGCCAAGAGACCAAGTACTTC. This translates into CASSIGTSGQETKYF. Variable domain in full (rest from reference TRBV19 and TRBJ2-5): DGGITQSPKYLFRKEGQNVTLSCEQNLNHDAMYWYRQDPGQGLRLIYYSQIVNDFQKGDIAEGYSVSREKKESFPLTVTSAQKNPTAFYLCASSIGTSGQETKYFGPGTRLLVL.

This clonotype was seen a few times. This sequence joins TRBV10-3 and TRBJ2-1, with 7 bases identical to TRBD2. The CDR3 totals 15 residues. Germline CDR1 ENHRY, CDR2 SYGVKD. V was clipped by 2 bases and J by 3 bases; unmatched bases: 4. The CDR3 DNA reads as TGTGCCATCAGTGAGAGGAGCGGGGACTACAATGAGCAGTTCTTC. Encoded protein: CAISERSGDYNEQFF.

This clonotype was counted many times. The chain is built from TRBV4-3 and TRBJ2-1; 9 nucleotides line up with TRBD2. There are 21 residues in the CDR3. V dropped 0 bases and J dropped 4; count of bases not matched to a gene: 19. The germline V gene has CDR1 LGHNA and CDR2 YSLEER. The CDR3 DNA sequence: TGCGCCAGCAGCCAAGATGTAGGTAGCGGGGGAATAAGAAACCAGTACAATGAGCAGTTCTTC. Protein sequence: CASSQDVGSGGIRNQYNEQFF.

On this clonotype: One junction end does not reproduce the germline sequence, and a read error may be involved. The rearrangement uses TRBV5-6 and TRBJ1-1; no clear D. The CDR3 sequence is 14 residues long. The germline CDR1 and CDR2 sequences are SGHDT and YYEEEE. The CDR3 reads CTSSLEGVNTEAFF. CDR3 in DNA: TGTACCAGCAGCTTGGAGGGTGTAAACACTGAAGCTTTCTTT.

In this sample, this clonotype turned up many times. This chain connects TRBV20-1 to TRBJ2-7, with TRBD1 matching over 8 bases. Looked up from germline, CDR1 is DFQATT and CDR2 is SNEGSKA (reference sequence). This CDR3 has 16 amino acids. Trimming took 0 bases from V and 3 from J; bases not matched to a gene: 10. Here the CDR3 DNA reads TGCAGTGCTAGAGATCTGGACAGGGCCGTCCACTACGAGCAGTACTTC. It specifies CSARDLDRAVHYEQYF.

This clonotype was counted ten times or more. This sequence joins TRBV28 and TRBJ2-1; D not resolved. Germline V CDR1 and CDR2: MDHEN, SYDVKM. Trimming took off 3 bases at V and 8 bases at J, with 32 bases between the two ends. CDR3 length: 20 amino acids. The CDR3 loop reads CASSFRSSAGAYIFEDEQFF. CDR3 nucleotide sequence: TGTGCCAGCAGTTTTAGGAGTTCGGCAGGAGCCTACATTTTCGAGGATGAGCAGTTCTTC.

This clonotype was seen ten or more times. This chain connects TRBV7-2 to TRBJ1-1; D is ambiguous. Germline V gene sequence: CDR1 SGHTA, CDR2 FQGNSA. This CDR3 comprises 14 residues. Deletions cut 1 base from V and 0 bases from J, with 6 bases between. CDR3 in DNA: TGTGCCAGCAGCTTAGATGTGATGAACACTGAAGCTTTCTTT. It translates to CASSLDVMNTEAFF.

The chain links TRBV6-5 to TRBJ2-1; 13 nucleotides line up with TRBD2. CDR1 is MNHEY, CDR2 SVGAGI, per germline. Germline trimming cut 7 bases from V and 5 bases from J; bases unmatched to any gene: 5. CDR3 length equals 15 residues. CDR3 bases: TGTGCCAGCACCACTAGCGGGGGGGGAAACAATGAGCAGTTCTTC. As protein: CASTTSGGGNNEQFF.